The next 5 T cell receptor beta chains were all read from a single sample in a study of Graves' ophthalmopathy and Graves' hyperthyroidism. For repertoire sequencing, the TCR beta CDR3 regions were amplified from RNA transcripts. An initial RT-PCR round employing HTBI primers preceded a second-round multiplex PCR. TCRdb fed the multiplex PCR reads into MiXCR, producing one record per CDR3 protein. The top ten hold 44% of the sample, which has 650,000 to 900,000 distinct CDR3 sequences, roughly two fifths seen once. The sequenced material came from peripheral blood. The receptors were sampled from an adult man with Graves' ophthalmopathy.

This chain uses TRBV5-8 with TRBJ1-1, with a weak D call TRBD1 (5 bases). This CDR3 is 16 amino acids long. With 0 bases removed from V and 2 bases from J, the gap between germline ends came to 14 bases. Germline V gene data show CDR1 as SGHTS and CDR2 as YDEGEE. This CDR3 is CASSLGLDRANTEAFF. In DNA, the CDR3 is TGTGCCAGCAGCTTGGGCCTAGACAGAGCTAACACTGAAGCTTTCTTT.

Many counts were recorded for this clonotype. V and J are TRBV29-1 and TRBJ2-7, with 8 bases matching TRBD1. The CDR3 spans 11 residues. V lost 7 bases and J lost 7; bases outside the gene matches: 6. Germline V gives CDR1 SQVTM, CDR2 ANQGSEA. CDR3 region: CSGQGMREQYF. Here the CDR3 DNA reads TGCAGCGGACAGGGGATGAGGGAGCAGTACTTC.

V usage is TRBV7-9 and J usage is TRBJ2-2; D call uncertain. From germline, CDR1 is SEHNR and CDR2 FQNEAQ (reference sequence). Trimming shortened V by 8 bases and J by 4 bases, and 11 bases separated the two germline ends. The CDR3 totals 13 residues. CDR3 loop: CASLRRATGELFF. The DNA for the CDR3 is TGTGCCAGCCTTCGACGGGCCACCGGGGAGCTGTTTTTT.

The V call is TRBV29-1, the J call TRBJ1-1; D unresolved. Germline V gene data show CDR1 as SQVTM and CDR2 as ANQGSEA. Deletions cut 4 bases from V and 5 bases from J, with 14 bases between. The CDR3 is 13 residues long. CDR3 DNA: TGCAGCGTTGTTCCCCTCGGCGAAACTGAAGCTTTCTTT. Translating it yields CSVVPLGETEAFF.

CDR3 in amino acids: CASSIYLGRAKEQYF. The CDR3 DNA follows: TGTGCCAGCAGTATTTACCTGGGGAGGGCAAAAGAGCAGTACTTC. The chain carries TRBV7-2 and TRBJ2-7; 7 nucleotides agree with TRBD2. The V gene end was trimmed by 6 bases and the J gene end by 7 bases; junction bases not matched to a gene: 15. The CDR3 sequence is 15 residues long. Germline V lookup: CDR1 SGHTA, CDR2 FQGNSA.